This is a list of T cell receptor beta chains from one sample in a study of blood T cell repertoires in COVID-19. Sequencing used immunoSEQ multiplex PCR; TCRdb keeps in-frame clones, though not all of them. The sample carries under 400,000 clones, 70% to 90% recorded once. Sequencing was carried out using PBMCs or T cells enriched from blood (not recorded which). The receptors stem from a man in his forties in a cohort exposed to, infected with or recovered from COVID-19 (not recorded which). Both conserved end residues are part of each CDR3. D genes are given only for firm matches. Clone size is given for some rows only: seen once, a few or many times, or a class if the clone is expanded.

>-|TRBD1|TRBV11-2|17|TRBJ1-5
CASSLAGTGVSGQPQHF
TGTGCCAGCAGCTTAGCCGGGACAGGGGTTAGCGGTCAGCCCCAGCATTTT
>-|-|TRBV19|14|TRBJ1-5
CASSDGQSNQPQHF
TGTGCCAGTAGCGACGGACAGAGCAATCAGCCCCAGCATTTT
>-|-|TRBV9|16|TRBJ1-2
CASSVGMGTISSGYTF
TGTGCCAGCAGCGTAGGGATGGGTACCATTTCTAGTGGCTACACCTTC
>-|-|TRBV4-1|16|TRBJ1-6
CASSQEGGFYNSPLHF
TGCGCCAGCAGCCAAGAGGGGGGGTTTTATAATTCACCCCTCCACTTT
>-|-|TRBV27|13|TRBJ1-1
CASSLGGNTEAFF
TGTGCCAGCAGTTTGGGGGGGAACACTGAAGCTTTCTTT
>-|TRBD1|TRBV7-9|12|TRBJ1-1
CASTQGTDQAFF
TGTGCCAGCACCCAGGGGACAGATCAAGCTTTCTTT
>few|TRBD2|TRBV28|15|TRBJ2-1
CASSWPSGFYNEQFF
TGTGCCAGCAGTTGGCCTAGCGGTTTTTACAATGAGCAGTTCTTC
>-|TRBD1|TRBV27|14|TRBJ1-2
CASTLRTGGAGYTF
TGTGCCAGCACCCTACGGACAGGGGGCGCAGGCTACACCTTC
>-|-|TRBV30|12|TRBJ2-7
CAWSQGARRSYF
TGTGCCTGGAGCCAAGGGGCCCGTCGATCGTACTTC
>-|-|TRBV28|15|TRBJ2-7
CASSRPAGQIYEQYF
TGTGCCAGCAGTCGTCCCGCGGGACAGATCTACGAGCAGTACTTC
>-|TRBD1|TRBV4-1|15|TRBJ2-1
CASSQPGQGGNEQFF
TGCGCCAGCAGCCAACCGGGACAGGGGGGCAATGAGCAGTTCTTC
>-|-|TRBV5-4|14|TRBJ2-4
CASSTMNRKNIQYF
TGTGCCAGCAGCACCATGAACAGGAAAAACATTCAGTACTTC
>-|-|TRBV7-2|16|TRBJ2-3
CASSPSLALVTDTQYF
TGTGCCAGCAGCCCCAGCCTAGCGCTAGTCACGGATACGCAGTATTTT
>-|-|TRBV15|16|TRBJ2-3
CATSPRKSPSTDTQYF
TGTGCCACCAGTCCCAGAAAATCCCCAAGCACAGATACGCAGTATTTT
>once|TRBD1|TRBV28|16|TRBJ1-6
CASSSPRQGANSPLHF
TGTGCCAGCAGTTCCCCAAGACAGGGGGCTAATTCACCCCTCCACTTT
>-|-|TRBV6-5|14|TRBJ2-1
CASTPCSYYNEQFF
TGTGCCAGCACCCCGTGTAGTTACTACAATGAGCAGTTCTTC